This TCR beta chain derives from a study of vaccination and CD4 T cells after COVID-19. Overall study context: In culture, cells were exposed to overlapping spike peptides from SARS-CoV-2, HCoV-NL63, HCoV-OC43 and HCoV-229E.

The treatment here: approximately nine-day PBMC culture with coronavirus spike peptide pools or control peptides (ViraFEST assay). Before the COVID-19 pandemic (2011-2018), CD4+ T cells were obtained from the unexposed donor. The Oncomine TCR Beta short-read assay was what sequenced the DNA obtained from cultured CD4+ T cells. It was cultured CD4+ T cells from which genomic DNA was extracted. MiXCR was run by TCRdb on the PCR reads, yielding one entry per CDR3 protein. The table shows about 8,100 distinct CDR3 sequences, with about 31% occurring only once. CDR1 is MNHNS, CDR2 SASEGT, per germline. The CDR3 spans 15 residues. V dropped 7 bases and J dropped 4; count of bases not matched to a gene: 10. In its sample, this clonotype was seen a few times. Antigen: not known.

The sequence came from a human donor in good health. V and J are TRBV6-1 and TRBJ2-5, with 9 bases fitting TRBD2. The sequencing sample was made of CD4+ T cells from blood, cultured in vitro. Written as DNA, the CDR3 is TGTGCCAGCACGCGGGCGGGAGGGAGGATAGAGACCCAGTACTTC. It codes for CASTRAGGRIETQYF.